The next 6 T cell receptor beta chains were all read from a single sample in a study of blood T cell repertoires in COVID-19. Generated by immunoSEQ multiplex PCR, the TCRdb table keeps only in-frame clones and is missing some. The sample includes about 480,000 clones, around 87% of them seen just once. The sequencing sample was made of PBMCs or T cells enriched from blood (not recorded which). The receptors were sampled from a woman aged 40 to 50 who had recovered from COVID-19.

This clone was seen more than once but under ten times. CDR3 protein: CASNAGTSVTDTQYF. The CDR3 coding sequence is TGCGCCAGCAACGCCGGGACTAGCGTTACAGATACGCAGTATTTT. The chain carries TRBV5-1 and TRBJ2-3, with TRBD2 matching 10 bases. In germline, CDR1 is SGHRS, CDR2 YFSETQ. This CDR3 comprises 15 residues. V lost 6 bases to trimming and J lost 3 bases; unmatched junction nucleotides: 7.

J is TRBJ1-2 and V is TRBV10-3; 8 bases map to TRBD1. CDR3 length equals 15 residues. Losses at the gene ends were 7 bases for V and 8 bases for J; bases not matched to a gene: 15. Germline CDR1 reads ENHRY; CDR2 reads SYGVKD. The CDR3 protein is CAITIPDRVGEGYTF. The CDR3 bases are TGTGCCATCACTATCCCGGACAGGGTAGGAGAGGGCTACACCTTC.

This chain uses TRBV9 with TRBJ2-2; the D gene is possibly TRBD1 (7 bases). The CDR3 extends over 15 amino acids. Looked up from germline, CDR1 is SGDLS and CDR2 is YYNGEE. V lost 4 bases, J lost 6 bases, and 16 bases lay in between. Here the CDR3 DNA reads TGTGCCAGCAGCCCAGGGGGGACTTCGGCCGGGGAGCTGTTTTTT. Translated: CASSPGGTSAGELFF.

This chain uses TRBV14 with TRBJ1-2, with TRBD1 identical over 9 bases. Losses at the gene ends were 0 bases for V and 4 bases for J; bases not matched to a gene: 6. The CDR3 runs to 16 residues. The germline V gene encodes CDR1 SGHDN and CDR2 FVKESK. CDR3 DNA sequence: TGTGCCAGCAGCCAAGACCCACAGGGGGCAGGCTATGGCTACACCTTC. This sequence encodes CASSQDPQGAGYGYTF. Using reference TRBV14 and TRBJ1-2 for the parts outside the CDR3, the full variable domain is EAGVTQFPSHSVIEKGQTVTLRCDPISGHDNLYWYRRVMGKEIKFLLHFVKESKQDESGMPNNRFLAERTGGTYSTLKVQPAELEDSGVYFCASSQDPQGAGYGYTFGSGTRLTVV.

J is TRBJ1-2 and V is TRBV5-5; TRBD1 might be the D (6 bases). The length of the CDR3 is 13 residues. The V end was cut by 4 bases, the J end by 2 bases, with 9 bases between. Germline CDR1 is SGHKS and CDR2 is YYEKEE (reference sequence). The CDR3 coding sequence is TGTGCCAGCAGCCCAGACAGGAACTATGGCTACACCTTC. Its translation is CASSPDRNYGYTF. The entire variable domain, with the rest obtained from reference TRBV5-5 and TRBJ1-2, is as follows: DAGVTQSPTHLIKTRGQQVTLRCSPISGHKSVSWYQQVLGQGPQFIFQYYEKEERGRGNFPDRFSARQFPNYSSELNVNALLLGDSALYLCASSPDRNYGYTFGSGTRLTVV.

This sequence joins TRBV2 and TRBJ1-6; D ambiguous. Between the trimmed V and J ends, which lost 7 bases and 10 bases, there was a span of 11 bases. Germline loops: CDR1 SNHLY, CDR2 FYNNEI. The CDR3 covers 12 residues. Written as DNA, the CDR3 is TGTGCCAGCACCAACTTGAGATCACCCCTCCACTTT. Amino acid sequence: CASTNLRSPLHF.